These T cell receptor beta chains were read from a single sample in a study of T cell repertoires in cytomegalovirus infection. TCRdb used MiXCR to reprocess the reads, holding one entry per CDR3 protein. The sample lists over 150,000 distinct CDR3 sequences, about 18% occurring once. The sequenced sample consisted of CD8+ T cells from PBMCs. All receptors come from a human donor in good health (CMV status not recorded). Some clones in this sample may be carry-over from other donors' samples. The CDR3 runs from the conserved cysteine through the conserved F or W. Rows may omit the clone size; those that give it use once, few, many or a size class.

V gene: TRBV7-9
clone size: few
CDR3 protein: CASSSTGTDYGYTF

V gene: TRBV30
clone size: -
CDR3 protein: CAWSVDAGLAYEQYF

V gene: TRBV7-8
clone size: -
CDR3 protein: CASSLKDSLGTEAFF

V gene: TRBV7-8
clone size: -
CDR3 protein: CASSNRDRHTDTQYF

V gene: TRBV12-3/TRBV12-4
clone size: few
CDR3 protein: CASSLLSAGQYPETQYF

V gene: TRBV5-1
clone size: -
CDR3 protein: CASSLASGLGTDTQYF

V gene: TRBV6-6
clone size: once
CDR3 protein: CASSYSESRAYEQYF

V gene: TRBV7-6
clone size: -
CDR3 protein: CASSLGGGPGQPQHF

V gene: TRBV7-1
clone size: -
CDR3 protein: CASRSGVSGNTIYF

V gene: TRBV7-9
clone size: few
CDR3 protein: CASSSPGARNTGELFF

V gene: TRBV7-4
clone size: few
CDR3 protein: CASSLVWHYYGYTF

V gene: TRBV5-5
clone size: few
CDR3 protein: CASSRTGNTEAFF

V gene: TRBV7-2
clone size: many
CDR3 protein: CASSFGPNTGELFF

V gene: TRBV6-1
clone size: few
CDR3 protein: CASSGRPVEAFF

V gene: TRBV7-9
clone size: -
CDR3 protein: CASSTGQGYTGELFF

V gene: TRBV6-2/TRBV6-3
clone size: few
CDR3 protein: CASRLGQGSNQPQHF

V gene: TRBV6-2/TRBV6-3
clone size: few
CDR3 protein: CASSYTSIPGHEPSDTQYF

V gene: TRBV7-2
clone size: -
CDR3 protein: CASSSTGVAGNSPLHF

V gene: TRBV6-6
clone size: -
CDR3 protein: CASSYRDSGNEQFF

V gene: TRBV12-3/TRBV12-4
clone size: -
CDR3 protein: CASTEGRGPEAFF

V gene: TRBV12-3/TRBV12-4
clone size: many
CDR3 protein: CASSRIGNTDTQYF

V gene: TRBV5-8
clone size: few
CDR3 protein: CASSPGPLGQGYTF

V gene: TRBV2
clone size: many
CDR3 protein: CASSEATGGTDTEAFF

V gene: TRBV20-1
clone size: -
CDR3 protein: CSARQVPPGANVLTF

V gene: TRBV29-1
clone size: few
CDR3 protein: CSVDLLGDEKLFF

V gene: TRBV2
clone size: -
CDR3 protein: CASITATGELFF

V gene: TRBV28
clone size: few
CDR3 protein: CASRSQGTNTEAFF

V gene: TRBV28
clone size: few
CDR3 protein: CATMPRRNSPLHF

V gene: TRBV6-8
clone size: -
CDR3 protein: CASSYSDATYEQYF

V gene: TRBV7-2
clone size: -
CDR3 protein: CASSYRGGANEQFF

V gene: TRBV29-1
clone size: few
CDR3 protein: CSVESWDREVLGEQFF

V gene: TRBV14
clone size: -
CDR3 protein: CASSLKGSGGIRNYEQYF

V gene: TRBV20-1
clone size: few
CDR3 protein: CSARDTQAGAREQYF

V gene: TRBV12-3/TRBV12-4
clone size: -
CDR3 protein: CASSSPGSGANVLTF

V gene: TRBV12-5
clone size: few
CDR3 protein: CASGLGGTEQFF

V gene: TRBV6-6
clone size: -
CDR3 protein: CASSTSGRVTEAFF

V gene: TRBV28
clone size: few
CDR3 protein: CASSPTSGSRTDTQYF

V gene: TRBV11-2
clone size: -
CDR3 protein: CASSLWRLGTEAFF

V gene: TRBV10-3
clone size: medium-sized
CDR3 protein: CAILMTVTGTGDSGNTIYF

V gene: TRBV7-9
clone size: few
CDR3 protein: CASRPSAASTDTQYF

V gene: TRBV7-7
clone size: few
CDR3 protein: CATYDGGVRAFF

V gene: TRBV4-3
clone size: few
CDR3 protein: CASSQDSRSSYEQYF

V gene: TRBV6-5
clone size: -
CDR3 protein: CASSYSVLANTEAFF

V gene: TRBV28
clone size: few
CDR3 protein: CASSLTTGYYYEQYF

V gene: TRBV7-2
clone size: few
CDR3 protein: CASSLDRGLTIEQYF

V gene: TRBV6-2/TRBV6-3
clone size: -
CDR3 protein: CASSSPRRMNTEAFF

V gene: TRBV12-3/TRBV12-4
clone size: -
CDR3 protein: CASSLALVRGYTF

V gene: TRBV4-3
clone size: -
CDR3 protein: CASSQDSGAYEQYF

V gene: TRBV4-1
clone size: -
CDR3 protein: CASSSFLRNGDMAPGDYGYTF

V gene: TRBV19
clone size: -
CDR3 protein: CASSPDRGLHEQFF

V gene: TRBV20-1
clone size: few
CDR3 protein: CSARDRDMGKETQYF

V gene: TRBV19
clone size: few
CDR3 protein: CASRNGIENTEAFF

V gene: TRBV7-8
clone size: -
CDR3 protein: CASSLEAGTAYEQYF